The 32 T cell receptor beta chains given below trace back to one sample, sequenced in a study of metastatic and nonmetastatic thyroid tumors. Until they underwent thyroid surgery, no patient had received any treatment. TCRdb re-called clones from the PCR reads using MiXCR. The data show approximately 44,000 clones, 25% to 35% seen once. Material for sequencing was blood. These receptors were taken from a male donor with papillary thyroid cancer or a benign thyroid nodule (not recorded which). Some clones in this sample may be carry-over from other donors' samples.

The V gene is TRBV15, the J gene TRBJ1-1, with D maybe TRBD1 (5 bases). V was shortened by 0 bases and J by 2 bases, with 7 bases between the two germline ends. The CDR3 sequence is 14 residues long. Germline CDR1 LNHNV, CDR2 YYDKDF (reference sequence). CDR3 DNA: TGTGCCACCAGCAGAGATCAGGGTAACACTGAAGCTTTCTTT. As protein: CATSRDQGNTEAFF.

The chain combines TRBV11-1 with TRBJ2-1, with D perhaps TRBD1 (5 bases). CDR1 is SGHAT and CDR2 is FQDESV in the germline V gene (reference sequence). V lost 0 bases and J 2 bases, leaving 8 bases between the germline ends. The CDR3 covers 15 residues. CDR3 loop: CASSLAQGTYNEQFF. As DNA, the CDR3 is TGTGCCAGCAGCTTAGCGCAGGGAACCTACAATGAGCAGTTCTTC.

CDR3 region: CASSLRKEQFLEQYF. The CDR3 DNA sequence: TGTGCCAGCAGCCTGCGTAAAGAACAGTTCTTAGAGCAGTACTTC. The chain employs TRBV11-2 and TRBJ2-7; no definite D call. Trimming removed 5 bases at V and 7 bases at J, with 21 bases between. Germline CDR1 and CDR2: SGHAT and FQNNGV. The CDR3 is made up of 15 amino acids.

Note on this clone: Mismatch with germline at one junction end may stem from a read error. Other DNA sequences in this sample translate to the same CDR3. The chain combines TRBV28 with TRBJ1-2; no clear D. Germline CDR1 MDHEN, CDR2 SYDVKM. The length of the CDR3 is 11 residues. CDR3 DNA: TGTGCCATCGTACGTGGGAATGGATACACCTTC. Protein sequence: CAIVRGNGYTF.

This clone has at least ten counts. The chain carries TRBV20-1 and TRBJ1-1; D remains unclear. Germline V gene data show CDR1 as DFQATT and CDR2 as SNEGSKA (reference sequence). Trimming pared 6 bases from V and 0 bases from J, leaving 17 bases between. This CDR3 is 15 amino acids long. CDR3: CSARKDGELNTEAFF. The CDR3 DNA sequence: TGCAGTGCCCGAAAGGACGGGGAACTGAACACTGAAGCTTTCTTT.

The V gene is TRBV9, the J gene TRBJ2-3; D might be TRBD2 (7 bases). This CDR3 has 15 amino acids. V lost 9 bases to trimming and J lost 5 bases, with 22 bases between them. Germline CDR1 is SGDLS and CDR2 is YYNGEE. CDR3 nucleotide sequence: TGTGCCAACAGGGTAGAAGGAATAGCGGGAGATACGCAGTATTTT. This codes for CANRVEGIAGDTQYF.

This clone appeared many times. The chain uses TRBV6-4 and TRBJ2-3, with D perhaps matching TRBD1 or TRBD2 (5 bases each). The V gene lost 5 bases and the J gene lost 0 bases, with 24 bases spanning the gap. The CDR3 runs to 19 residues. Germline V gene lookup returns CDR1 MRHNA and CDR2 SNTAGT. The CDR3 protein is CASSTPAGTVPPSTDTQYF. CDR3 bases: TGTGCCAGCAGTACGCCTGCCGGGACGGTCCCCCCTAGCACAGATACGCAGTATTTT.

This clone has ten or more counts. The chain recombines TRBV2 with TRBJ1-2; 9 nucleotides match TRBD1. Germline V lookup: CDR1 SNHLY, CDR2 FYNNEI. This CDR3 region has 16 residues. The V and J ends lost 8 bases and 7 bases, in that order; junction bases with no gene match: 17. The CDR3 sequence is CASDLLPGQGRVGYTF. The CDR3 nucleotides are TGTGCCAGCGACTTACTGCCGGGACAGGGAAGAGTTGGCTACACCTTC.

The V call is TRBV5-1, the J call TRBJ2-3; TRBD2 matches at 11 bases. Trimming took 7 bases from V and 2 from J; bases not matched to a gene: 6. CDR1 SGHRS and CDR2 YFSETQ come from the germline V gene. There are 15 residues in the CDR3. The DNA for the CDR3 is TGCGCCAGCCACGAGGGACTAGCGGACACAGATACGCAGTATTTT. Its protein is CASHEGLADTDTQYF.

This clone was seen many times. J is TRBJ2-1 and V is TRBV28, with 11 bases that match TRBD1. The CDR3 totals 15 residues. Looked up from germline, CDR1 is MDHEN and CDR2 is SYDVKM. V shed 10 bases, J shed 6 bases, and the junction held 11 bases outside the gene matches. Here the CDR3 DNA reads TGTGCCACTCTAACCGGGACAGGGGGTACCAATGAGCAGTTCTTC. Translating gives CATLTGTGGTNEQFF.

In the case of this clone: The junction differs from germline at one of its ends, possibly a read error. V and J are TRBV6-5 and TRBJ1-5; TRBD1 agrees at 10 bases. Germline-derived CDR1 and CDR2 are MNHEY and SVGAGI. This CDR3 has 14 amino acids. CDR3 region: CASCWGTGDHPQHF. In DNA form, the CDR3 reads TGTGCCAGCTGTTGGGGGACAGGGGATCATCCCCAGCATTTT.

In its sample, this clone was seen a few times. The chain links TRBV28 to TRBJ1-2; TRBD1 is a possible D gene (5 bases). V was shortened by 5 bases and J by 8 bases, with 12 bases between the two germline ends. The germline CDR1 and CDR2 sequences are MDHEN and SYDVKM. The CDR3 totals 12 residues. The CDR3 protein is CASSPLEGGYTF. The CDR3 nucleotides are TGTGCCAGCAGTCCCCTAGAGGGGGGCTACACCTTC.

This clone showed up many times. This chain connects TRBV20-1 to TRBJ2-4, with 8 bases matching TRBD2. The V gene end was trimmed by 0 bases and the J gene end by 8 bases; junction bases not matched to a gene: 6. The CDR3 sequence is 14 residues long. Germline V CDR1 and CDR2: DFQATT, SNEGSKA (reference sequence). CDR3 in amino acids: CSARDGYGGDIQYF. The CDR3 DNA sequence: TGCAGTGCTAGAGATGGGTACGGGGGGGACATTCAGTACTTC.

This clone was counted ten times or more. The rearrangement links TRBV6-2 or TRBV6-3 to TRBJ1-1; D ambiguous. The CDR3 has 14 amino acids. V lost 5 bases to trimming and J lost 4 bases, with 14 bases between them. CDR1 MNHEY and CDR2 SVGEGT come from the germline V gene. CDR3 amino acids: CASSVGVEGTEAFF. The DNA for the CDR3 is TGTGCCAGCAGTGTCGGGGTAGAGGGCACTGAAGCTTTCTTT.

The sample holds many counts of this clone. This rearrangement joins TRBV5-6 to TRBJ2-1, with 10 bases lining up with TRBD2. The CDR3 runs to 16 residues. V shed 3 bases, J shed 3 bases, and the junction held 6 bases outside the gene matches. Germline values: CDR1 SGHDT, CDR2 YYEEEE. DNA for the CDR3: TGTGCCAGCAGCTCCGTGGCTAGCGGGAGCTACAATGAGCAGTTCTTC. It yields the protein CASSSVASGSYNEQFF. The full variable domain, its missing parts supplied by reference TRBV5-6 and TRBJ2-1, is DAGVTQSPTHLIKTRGQQVTLRCSPKSGHDTVSWYQQALGQGPQFIFQYYEEEERQRGNFPDRFSGHQFPNYSSELNVNALLLGDSALYLCASSSVASGSYNEQFFGPGTRLTVL.

In DNA, the CDR3 is TGCAGTGCGATATACCGGAACACCGGGGAGCTGTTTTTT. It encodes CSAIYRNTGELFF. The rearrangement links TRBV20-1 to TRBJ2-2; D remains unclear. This CDR3 is 13 amino acids long. Germline V gene data show CDR1 as DFQATT and CDR2 as SNEGSKA (reference sequence). V dropped 6 bases and J dropped 1 base, with 9 bases sitting between them.

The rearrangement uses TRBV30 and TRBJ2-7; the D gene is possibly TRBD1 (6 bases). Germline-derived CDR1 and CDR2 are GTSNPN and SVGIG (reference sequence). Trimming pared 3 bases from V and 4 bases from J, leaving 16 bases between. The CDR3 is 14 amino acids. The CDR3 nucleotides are TGTGCCTGGAGAAAAGGCCACACAGGGTACGAGCAGTACTTC. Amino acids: CAWRKGHTGYEQYF.

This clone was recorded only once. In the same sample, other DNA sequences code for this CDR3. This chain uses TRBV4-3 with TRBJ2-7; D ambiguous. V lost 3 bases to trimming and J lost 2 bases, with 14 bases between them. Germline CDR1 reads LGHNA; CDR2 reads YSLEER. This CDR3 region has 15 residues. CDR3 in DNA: TGCGCCAGCAGCCACCTTCCAGGAGAGGCCTACGAGCAGTACTTC. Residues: CASSHLPGEAYEQYF.

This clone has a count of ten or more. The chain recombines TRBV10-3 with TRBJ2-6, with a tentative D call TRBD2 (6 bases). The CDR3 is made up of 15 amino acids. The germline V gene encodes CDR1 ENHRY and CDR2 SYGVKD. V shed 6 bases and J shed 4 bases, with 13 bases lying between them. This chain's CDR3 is CAISGGSVGANVLTF. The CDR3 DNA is TGTGCCATCAGCGGGGGATCCGTCGGGGCCAACGTCCTGACTTTC.

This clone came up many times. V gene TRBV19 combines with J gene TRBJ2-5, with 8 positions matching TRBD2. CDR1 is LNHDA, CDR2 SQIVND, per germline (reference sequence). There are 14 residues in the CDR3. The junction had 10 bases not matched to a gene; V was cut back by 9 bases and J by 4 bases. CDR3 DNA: TGTGCCAGCCACGGGGGGGCTTTAGGAGAGACCCAGTACTTC. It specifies CASHGGALGETQYF.

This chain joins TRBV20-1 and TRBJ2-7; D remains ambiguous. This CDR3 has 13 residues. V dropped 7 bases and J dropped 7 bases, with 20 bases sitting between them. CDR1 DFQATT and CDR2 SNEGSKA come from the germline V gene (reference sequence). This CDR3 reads CSVDRYTSVEQYF. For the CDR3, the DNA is TGCAGTGTGGACCGGTACACTTCGGTGGAGCAGTACTTC.

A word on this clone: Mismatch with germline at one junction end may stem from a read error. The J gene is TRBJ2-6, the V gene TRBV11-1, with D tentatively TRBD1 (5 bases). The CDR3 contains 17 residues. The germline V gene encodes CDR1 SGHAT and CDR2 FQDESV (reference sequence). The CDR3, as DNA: TGTGCCAGCAGCTTTGAGCGACAGAGATCTGGGGACAACGTCCTGACTTTC. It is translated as CASSFERQRSGDNVLTF.

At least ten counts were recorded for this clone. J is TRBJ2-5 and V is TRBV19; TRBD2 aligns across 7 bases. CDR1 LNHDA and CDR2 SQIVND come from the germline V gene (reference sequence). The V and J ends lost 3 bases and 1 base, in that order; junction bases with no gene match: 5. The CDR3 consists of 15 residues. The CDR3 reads CASSIVGGFQETQYF. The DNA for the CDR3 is TGTGCCAGTAGTATTGTGGGGGGGTTCCAAGAGACCCAGTACTTC.

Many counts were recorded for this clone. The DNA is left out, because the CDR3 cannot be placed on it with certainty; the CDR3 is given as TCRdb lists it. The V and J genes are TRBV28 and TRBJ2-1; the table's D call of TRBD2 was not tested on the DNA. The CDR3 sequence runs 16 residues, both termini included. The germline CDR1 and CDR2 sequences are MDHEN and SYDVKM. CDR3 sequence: CASSSSSGGVYNEQFF.

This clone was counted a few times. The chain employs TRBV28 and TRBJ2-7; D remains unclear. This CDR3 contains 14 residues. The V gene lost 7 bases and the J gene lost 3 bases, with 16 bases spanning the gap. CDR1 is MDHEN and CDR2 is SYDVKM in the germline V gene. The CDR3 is CASTPREVNYEQYF. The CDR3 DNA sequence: TGTGCCAGCACCCCCCGTGAAGTAAACTACGAGCAGTACTTC. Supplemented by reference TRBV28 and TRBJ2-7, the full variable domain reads DVKVTQSSRYLVKRTGEKVFLECVQDMDHENMFWYRQDPGLGLRLIYFSYDVKMKEKGDIPEGYSVSREKKERFSLILESASTNQTSMYLCASTPREVNYEQYFGPGTRLTVT.

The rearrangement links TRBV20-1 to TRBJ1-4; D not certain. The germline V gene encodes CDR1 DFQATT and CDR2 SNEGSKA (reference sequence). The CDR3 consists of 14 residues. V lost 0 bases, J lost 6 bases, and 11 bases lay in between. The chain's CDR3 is CSARDLSGDEKLFF. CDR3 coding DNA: TGCAGTGCTAGAGATCTAAGTGGGGATGAAAAACTGTTTTTT.

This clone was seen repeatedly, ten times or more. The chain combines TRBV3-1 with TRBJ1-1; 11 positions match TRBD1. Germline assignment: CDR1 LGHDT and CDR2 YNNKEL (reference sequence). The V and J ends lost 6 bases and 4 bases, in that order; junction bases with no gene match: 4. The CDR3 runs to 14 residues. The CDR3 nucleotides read TGTGCCAGCAGTCCCGGGACAGGGGGCACTGAAGCTTTCTTT. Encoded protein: CASSPGTGGTEAFF.

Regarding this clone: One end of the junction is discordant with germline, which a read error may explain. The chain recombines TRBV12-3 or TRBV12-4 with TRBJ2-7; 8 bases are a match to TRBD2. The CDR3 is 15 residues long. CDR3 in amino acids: CASTATGTSGYDQYF. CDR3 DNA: TGTGCCAGCACTGCGACCGGTACTAGCGGCTACGATCAGTACTTC.

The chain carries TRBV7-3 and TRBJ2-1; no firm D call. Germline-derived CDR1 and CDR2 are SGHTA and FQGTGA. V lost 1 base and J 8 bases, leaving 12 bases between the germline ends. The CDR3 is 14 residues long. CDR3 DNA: TGTGCCAGCAGCTTAAGTGCTGAGGTCGATGAGCAGTTCTTC. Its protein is CASSLSAEVDEQFF.

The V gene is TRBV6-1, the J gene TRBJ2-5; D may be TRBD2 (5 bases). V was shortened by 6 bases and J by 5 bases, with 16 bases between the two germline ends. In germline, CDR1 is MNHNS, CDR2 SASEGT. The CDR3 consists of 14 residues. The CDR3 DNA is TGTGCCAGCAGCCGATTAGCGTGGTGTGAGACCCAGTACTTC. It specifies CASSRLAWCETQYF.

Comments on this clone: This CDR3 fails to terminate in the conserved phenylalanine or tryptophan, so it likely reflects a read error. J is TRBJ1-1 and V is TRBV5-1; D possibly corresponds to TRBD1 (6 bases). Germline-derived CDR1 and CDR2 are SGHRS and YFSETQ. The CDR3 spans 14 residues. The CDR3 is CASRLAQGKAEAFV. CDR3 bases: TGCGCCAGCAGATTGGCACAGGGAAAGGCTGAAGCTTTCGTT.

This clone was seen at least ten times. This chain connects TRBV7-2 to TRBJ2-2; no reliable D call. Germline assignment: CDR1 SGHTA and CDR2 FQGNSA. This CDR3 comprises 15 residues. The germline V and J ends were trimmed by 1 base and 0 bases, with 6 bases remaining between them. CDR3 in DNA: TGTGCCAGCAGCTTAGACGCCGCGAACACCGGGGAGCTGTTTTTT. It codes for CASSLDAANTGELFF.